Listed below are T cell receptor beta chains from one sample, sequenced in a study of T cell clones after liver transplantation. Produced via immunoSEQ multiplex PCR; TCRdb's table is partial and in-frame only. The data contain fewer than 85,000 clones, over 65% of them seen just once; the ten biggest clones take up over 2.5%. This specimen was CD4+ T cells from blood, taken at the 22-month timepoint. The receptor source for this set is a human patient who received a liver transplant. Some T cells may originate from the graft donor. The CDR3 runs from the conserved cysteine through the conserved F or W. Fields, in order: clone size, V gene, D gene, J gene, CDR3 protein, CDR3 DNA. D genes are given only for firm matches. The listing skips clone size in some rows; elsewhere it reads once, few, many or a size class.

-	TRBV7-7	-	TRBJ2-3	CASSLDGTDTQYF	TGTGCTAGCAGCTTAGACGGCACAGATACGCAGTATTTT
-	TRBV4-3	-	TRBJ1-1	CASSQLPAYTEAFF	TGCGCCAGCAGCCAATTGCCGGCCTACACTGAAGCTTTCTTT
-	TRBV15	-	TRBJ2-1	CATSRGSGKSYNEQFF	TGTGCCACCAGCAGAGGGAGCGGCAAGTCCTACAATGAGCAGTTCTTC
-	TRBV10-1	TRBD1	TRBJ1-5	CASSESEQGRVWNQPQHF	TGCGCCAGCAGTGAGTCCGAACAGGGGAGAGTTTGGAATCAGCCCCAGCATTTT
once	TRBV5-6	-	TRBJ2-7	CASSLGRAGEQYF	TGTGCCAGCAGCTTGGGGCGGGCTGGTGAGCAGTACTTC
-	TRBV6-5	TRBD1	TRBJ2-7	CASSYRDRGLYEQYF	TGTGCCAGCAGTTACAGGGACAGGGGTCTCTACGAGCAGTACTTC
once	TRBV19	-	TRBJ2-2	CASSTWDRGTGELFF	TGTGCCAGTAGTACTTGGGACCGGGGCACCGGGGAGCTGTTTTTT
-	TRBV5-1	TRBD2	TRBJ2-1	CASSWLASGRIDEQFF	TGCGCCAGCAGCTGGTTGGCTAGCGGGAGAATCGATGAGCAGTTCTTC
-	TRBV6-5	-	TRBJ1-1	CASSYTTTTNTEAFF	TGTGCCAGCAGTTACACTACCACGACGAACACTGAAGCTTTCTTT
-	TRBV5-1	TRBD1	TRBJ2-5	CASSWGQGAETQYF	TGCGCCAGCAGCTGGGGACAGGGTGCGGAGACCCAGTACTTC
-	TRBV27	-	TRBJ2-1	CASRNDGRASYNEQFF	TGTGCCAGCAGAAACGACGGGAGAGCATCCTACAATGAGCAGTTCTTC
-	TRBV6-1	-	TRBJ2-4	CASSEDMRILAKNIQYF	TGTGCCAGCAGTGAAGATATGCGGATACTAGCCAAAAACATTCAGTACTTC
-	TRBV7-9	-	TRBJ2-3	CASSPFGAGPTDTQYF	TGTGCCAGCAGCCCATTCGGAGCTGGGCCCACAGATACGCAGTATTTT
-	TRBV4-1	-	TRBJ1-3	CASSQERQGNTIYF	TGCGCCAGCAGCCAAGAACGGCAGGGAAACACCATATATTTT
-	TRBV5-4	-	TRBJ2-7	CASSPGGQIYEQYF	TGTGCCAGCAGCCCGGGGGGACAGATTTACGAGCAGTACTTC
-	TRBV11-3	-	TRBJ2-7	CASSSGGYEQYF	TGTGCCAGCAGCTCTGGGGGGTACGAGCAGTACTTC
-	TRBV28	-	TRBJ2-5	CASTSQQEETQYF	TGTGCCAGCACTAGCCAACAGGAAGAGACCCAGTACTTC
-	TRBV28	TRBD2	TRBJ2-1	CASSMGLAEYNEQFF	TGTGCCAGCAGTATGGGACTAGCGGAATACAATGAGCAGTTCTTC
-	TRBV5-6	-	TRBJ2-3	CASSLGPRGGTDTQYF	TGTGCCAGCAGCTTAGGACCTCGAGGAGGCACAGATACGCAGTATTTT
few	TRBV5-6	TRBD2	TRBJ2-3	CASSLRSGSVDTQYF	TGTGCCAGCAGCTTGAGGAGCGGGAGTGTAGATACGCAGTATTTT
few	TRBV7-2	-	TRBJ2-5	CASSPPGQETQYF	TGTGCCAGCAGCCCTCCAGGGCAAGAGACCCAGTACTTC
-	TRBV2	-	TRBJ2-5	CASRAGGETQYF	TGTGCCAGCAGGGCCGGGGGAGAGACCCAGTACTTC
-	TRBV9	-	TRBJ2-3	CASSVRGTEGTDTQYF	TGTGCCAGCAGCGTAAGAGGGACGGAAGGCACAGATACGCAGTATTTT
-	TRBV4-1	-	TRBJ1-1	CASSQDRRETEAFF	TGCGCCAGCAGCCAAGATCGGAGGGAAACTGAAGCTTTCTTT
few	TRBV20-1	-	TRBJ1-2	CSAKGYTF	TGCAGTGCTAAGGGCTACACCTTC